This entry lists 32 T cell receptor beta chains sequenced from one sample in a study of cytomegalovirus exposure and HLA in healthy donors. With 60 Vbeta and 13 Jbeta primers, the PCR was carried out. TCRdb keeps only in-frame clones here, not all; method: immunoSEQ multiplex PCR. The table shows 200,000 or so clones, with 82% occurring only once. The sample was PBMCs. Every receptor here comes from a boy between 2 and 10 years old in good health and CMV-seronegative.

The V and J genes are TRBV6-6 and TRBJ1-3; D call uncertain. Per germline, CDR1 MNHNY and CDR2 SVGAGI (reference sequence). The V gene lost 0 bases and the J gene lost 0 bases, with 6 bases spanning the gap. This CDR3 comprises 15 residues. CDR3 loop: CASSYSANSGNTIYF. The CDR3 DNA follows: TGTGCCAGCAGTTACTCCGCTAACTCTGGAAACACCATATATTTT.

The chain recombines TRBV7-9 with TRBJ2-5, with 8 bases matching TRBD2. The CDR3 covers 16 residues. J gave up 4 bases and V 5 bases, and 12 bases lay outside the gene matches. Germline CDR1 SEHNR, CDR2 FQNEAQ (reference sequence). CDR3: CASSGLPIAGLETQYF. The CDR3 coding sequence is TGTGCCAGCAGCGGGTTGCCTATAGCGGGGTTAGAGACCCAGTACTTC.

The V and J genes are TRBV6-6 and TRBJ1-1; the D gene is possibly TRBD1 (5 bases). Between the trimmed V and J ends, which lost 5 bases and 1 base, there was a span of 14 bases. The CDR3 contains 15 residues. The V gene's germline CDR1 is MNHNY and CDR2 SVGAGI (reference sequence). The CDR3 region is CASSPFGGENTEAFF. CDR3 coding DNA: TGTGCCAGCAGTCCCTTCGGGGGAGAGAACACTGAAGCTTTCTTT.

The chain couples TRBV27 to TRBJ1-1; a possible D gene is TRBD1 (6 bases). Germline CDR1 MNHEY, CDR2 SMNVEV (reference sequence). The CDR3 sequence is 13 residues long. Between the trimmed V and J ends, which lost 5 bases and 3 bases, there was a span of 10 bases. The CDR3 loop is CASSHGGYTEAFF. As DNA, the CDR3 is TGTGCCAGCAGTCATGGGGGCTACACTGAAGCTTTCTTT.

The gene calls are TRBV23-1 and TRBJ1-1, with 10 bases identical to TRBD1. TRBV23-1 is labeled an ORF, and its function is uncertain. This CDR3 comprises 15 residues. V trimming: 4 bases; J trimming: 4 bases; junction bases outside the gene matches: 6. CDR3 nucleotide sequence: TGCGCCAGCAGTCCCCGGACAGGGGGAGGCACTGAAGCTTTCTTT. It is translated as CASSPRTGGGTEAFF.

The chain combines TRBV25-1 with TRBJ2-5; D possibly corresponds to TRBD2 (5 bases). Judging by the DNA end, TRBJ2-7 fits better; the J call may be wrong. The germline gives CDR1 MGHDK, CDR2 SYGVNS. This CDR3 is 15 amino acids long. In nucleotides, the CDR3 is TGTGCCAGCAGTGAAAGTTACGGGGACTCCTACGAGCAGTACTTC. It translates to CASSESYGDSYEQYF.

V gene TRBV5-1 combines with J gene TRBJ1-3; D gene uncertain. V lost 3 bases, J lost 2 bases, and 9 bases lay in between. Germline CDR1 SGHRS, CDR2 YFSETQ. CDR3 length equals 14 residues. The CDR3 loop is CASSSRGAGNTIYF. Here the CDR3 DNA reads TGCGCCAGCAGCTCACGAGGAGCTGGAAACACCATATATTTT.

This chain links TRBV29-1 with TRBJ1-4, with TRBD1 as a possible D gene (6 bases). Trimming pared 5 bases from V and 7 bases from J, leaving 11 bases between. The germline gives CDR1 SQVTM, CDR2 ANQGSEA. This CDR3 spans 12 amino acids. The CDR3, as DNA: TGCAGCGTTACAGGGCCGGCTGAAAAACTGTTTTTT. It yields the protein CSVTGPAEKLFF.

J is TRBJ1-3 and V is TRBV19, with D possibly TRBD1 on 5 matching bases. In germline, CDR1 is LNHDA, CDR2 SQIVND (reference sequence). Trimming removed 5 bases from V and 2 bases from J, with 13 bases in between. The CDR3 is 15 amino acids. The CDR3: CASSLGPTAGNTIYF. The CDR3 nucleotides are TGTGCCAGTAGTTTGGGGCCGACCGCTGGAAACACCATATATTTT.

The rearrangement links TRBV7-2 to TRBJ2-1, with D maybe TRBD1 (6 bases). Germline CDR1 and CDR2: SGHTA and FQGNSA. This CDR3 is built from 15 residues. Trimming pared 1 base from V and 4 bases from J, leaving 11 bases between. The CDR3 protein is CASSLGRGHYNEQFF. CDR3 nucleotides: TGTGCCAGCAGCTTAGGTCGGGGACATTACAATGAGCAGTTCTTC.

The chain carries TRBV19 and TRBJ1-6; D gene ambiguous. Germline values: CDR1 LNHDA, CDR2 SQIVND (reference sequence). The CDR3 covers 14 residues. Trimming left V 6 bases short and J 9 bases short, with 15 bases between. The chain's CDR3 is CASRMGRPVSPLHF. The CDR3 nucleotides read TGTGCCAGTAGGATGGGCAGGCCTGTTTCACCCCTCCACTTT.

Only a few counts were recorded for this clone. The chain employs TRBV5-1 and TRBJ2-2; 8 bases map to TRBD1. The CDR3 is 14 residues long. The junction had 6 bases not matched to a gene; V was cut back by 4 bases and J by 7 bases. In germline, CDR1 is SGHRS, CDR2 YFSETQ. The CDR3 region is CASSPSTGGGELFF. In DNA, the CDR3 is TGCGCCAGCAGCCCATCCACAGGGGGCGGGGAGCTGTTTTTT. Full variable domain (rest looked up from reference TRBV5-1 and TRBJ2-2): KAGVTQTPRYLIKTRGQQVTLSCSPISGHRSVSWYQQTPGQGLQFLFEYFSETQRNKGNFPGRFSGRQFSNSRSEMNVSTLELGDSALYLCASSPSTGGGELFFGEGSRLTVL.

The chain recombines TRBV9 with TRBJ2-1, with 10 nucleotides matching TRBD2. The ends lost 4 bases at V and 7 bases at J; junction bases unmatched: 8. This CDR3 is 15 amino acids long. Germline V CDR1 and CDR2: SGDLS, YYNGEE. CDR3 DNA sequence: TGTGCCAGCAGCTTTCTAGCGGGGGACAGGAATGAGCAGTTCTTC. It specifies CASSFLAGDRNEQFF.

V gene TRBV6-1 combines with J gene TRBJ1-2; D gene uncertain. Germline CDR1 is MNHNS and CDR2 is SASEGT. CDR3 size: 11 residues. V shed 4 bases and J shed 12 bases, with 12 bases lying between them. The CDR3 sequence is CASSAAGAHTF. The CDR3 bases are TGTGCCAGCAGTGCGGCAGGTGCTCACACCTTC.

The chain uses TRBV18 and TRBJ2-3, with 7 bases aligning to TRBD2. The germline V gene has CDR1 KGHSH and CDR2 LQKENI. Trimming cost V 7 bases and J 4 bases; bases outside gene matches: 8. The CDR3 consists of 14 residues. CDR3: CASLGDYRSDTQYF. CDR3 sequence (DNA): TGTGCCAGCTTAGGGGACTATCGTTCAGATACGCAGTATTTT.

The gene calls are TRBV27 and TRBJ2-7; 9 nucleotides match TRBD2. The trim removed 3 bases at V and 4 bases at J, leaving 7 bases unmatched. The CDR3 has 15 residues. The germline V gene encodes CDR1 MNHEY and CDR2 SMNVEV (reference sequence). CDR3 DNA sequence: TGTGCCAGCAGTTTCGGTCTAGCGGGGTGGTACGAGCAGTACTTC. The encoded protein is CASSFGLAGWYEQYF.

The chain recombines TRBV10-3 with TRBJ2-1, with 8 bases that match TRBD2. This CDR3 contains 16 residues. V was pared by 3 bases and J by 7 bases, with 11 bases of the junction left unmatched. Germline CDR1 ENHRY, CDR2 SYGVKD. The CDR3 DNA reads as TGTGCCATCAGTGAAGGGCTCGGGGGGGATGGGAATGAGCAGTTCTTC. Residues: CAISEGLGGDGNEQFF.

This clone was seen a single time. Other DNA sequences from this sample encode an identical CDR3 as well. The chain recombines TRBV4-2 with TRBJ2-7, with D unresolved. From germline, CDR1 is LGHNA and CDR2 YNFKEQ. The CDR3 loop spans 13 amino acids. V lost 0 bases, J lost 2 bases, and 5 bases lay in between. The chain's CDR3 is CASSQDRAYEQYF. As DNA, the CDR3 is TGTGCCAGCAGCCAAGATCGGGCCTACGAGCAGTACTTC.

The V call is TRBV4-1, the J call TRBJ2-5; D is ambiguous. Germline lookup yields CDR1 MGHRA and CDR2 YSYEKL. The V gene lost 0 bases and the J gene lost 5 bases, with 7 bases spanning the gap. CDR3 length: 13 amino acids. DNA for the CDR3: TGCGCCAGCAGCCAAGAACCGGTGGAGACCCAGTACTTC. It yields the protein CASSQEPVETQYF.

The rearrangement links TRBV5-1 to TRBJ2-2; 9 bases align to TRBD2. Per germline, CDR1 SGHRS and CDR2 YFSETQ. Unmatched junction bases numbered 4, after V lost 1 base and J lost 3 bases. This CDR3 has 16 residues. The CDR3 bases are TGCGCCAGCAGCTTGACTGCGGGGGGGGACACCGGGGAGCTGTTTTTT. Its translation: CASSLTAGGDTGELFF. Combining the CDR3 with reference TRBV5-1 and TRBJ2-2 gives the whole variable domain KAGVTQTPRYLIKTRGQQVTLSCSPISGHRSVSWYQQTPGQGLQFLFEYFSETQRNKGNFPGRFSGRQFSNSRSEMNVSTLELGDSALYLCASSLTAGGDTGELFFGEGSRLTVL.

The rearrangement links TRBV7-8 to TRBJ2-3, with D uncertain. CDR3 length equals 15 residues. V was cut by 5 bases and J by 1 base, with 13 bases left in between. In germline, CDR1 is SGHVS, CDR2 FQNEAQ. The CDR3 reads CASSPSPRGTDTQYF. The CDR3 DNA reads TGTGCCAGCAGCCCCTCTCCCCGCGGCACAGATACGCAGTATTTT.

This sequence joins TRBV5-4 and TRBJ1-2, with D possibly TRBD1 on 6 matching bases. Trimming cost V 0 bases and J 5 bases, with 20 bases left between them. This CDR3 is 17 amino acids long. Germline V gene sequence: CDR1 SGHNT, CDR2 YYREEE (reference sequence). CDR3 nucleotide sequence: TGTGCCAGCAGCTTGGGCCAGCCAGGGGCACCCCTTTATGGCTACACCTTC. The encoded protein is CASSLGQPGAPLYGYTF.

The chain links TRBV9 to TRBJ2-6, with 7 bases aligning to TRBD2. This CDR3 has 16 residues. J was trimmed by 7 bases and V by 4 bases; bases with no gene match: 11. Germline V lookup: CDR1 SGDLS, CDR2 YYNGEE. The CDR3 nucleotides read TGTGCCAGCAGCCGAAGTGGGGGGAGGGCAGCCAACGTCCTGACTTTC. Translated, it gives CASSRSGGRAANVLTF.

CDR3 sequence reads: CASSSGLQHLYF. CDR3 DNA: TGTGCCAGCAGCTCGGGACTCCAACACCTGTACTTC. The chain couples TRBV7-8 to TRBJ2-5, with D tentatively TRBD2 (6 bases). This CDR3 region has 12 residues. The V and J ends lost 4 bases and 13 bases respectively, with 16 bases between them. The germline CDR1 and CDR2 sequences are SGHVS and FQNEAQ.

For this clone: The junction differs from germline at one of its ends, possibly a read error. The chain joins TRBV2 to TRBJ1-1, with TRBD1 as a possible D gene (5 bases). Per germline, CDR1 SNHLY and CDR2 FYNNEI. The CDR3 runs to 16 residues. CDR3 amino acids: CASTRIAGGMNTGAFF. Written as DNA, the CDR3 is TGTGCCAGCACTAGAATCGCGGGGGGTATGAACACTGGAGCTTTCTTT.

V and J are TRBV19 and TRBJ2-7; TRBD1 matches at 7 bases. The germline V gene encodes CDR1 LNHDA and CDR2 SQIVND (reference sequence). The J segment lost 2 bases and the V segment lost 10 bases, leaving 8 bases of the junction unmatched. The CDR3 spans 13 residues. The CDR3 spells CATSRTGAYEQYF. In DNA, the CDR3 is TGTGCCACCTCCAGGACAGGTGCCTACGAGCAGTACTTC.

The CDR3 spells CASKRSGGATGELFF. The CDR3 DNA is TGCGCCAGCAAACGGTCAGGGGGCGCCACCGGGGAGCTGTTTTTT. The genes are TRBV5-1 and TRBJ2-2, with TRBD1 matching over 8 bases. Germline V gene sequence: CDR1 SGHRS, CDR2 YFSETQ. Trimming at V came to 6 bases and at J to 4 bases, leaving 8 bases not matched to a gene. This CDR3 spans 15 amino acids.

The chain joins TRBV10-3 to TRBJ1-2, with a tentative D call TRBD1 (5 bases). V dropped 2 bases and J dropped 8 bases, with 12 bases sitting between them. The CDR3 length is 13 residues. Germline CDR1 and CDR2: ENHRY and SYGVKD. This chain's CDR3 is CAISEHGAGGYTF. The CDR3 DNA reads as TGTGCCATCAGTGAGCATGGGGCCGGAGGCTACACCTTC.

Here the CDR3 DNA reads TGTGCCAGCAGCTTAGCTAGCGGTCGGGCCGGGGAGCTGTTTTTT. This encodes CASSLASGRAGELFF. The chain employs TRBV7-9 and TRBJ2-2; D is perhaps TRBD2 (6 bases). V was clipped by 0 bases and J by 6 bases, with 11 bases between them. The germline CDR1 and CDR2 sequences are SEHNR and FQNEAQ (reference sequence). CDR3 length: 15 residues.

The chain links TRBV4-3 to TRBJ1-5; unclear D gene. V lost 0 bases, J lost 4 bases, and 13 bases lay in between. Germline values: CDR1 LGHNA, CDR2 YSLEER. The length of the CDR3 is 16 residues. The CDR3 DNA reads as TGCGCCAGCAGCCAAGACCGGGATCCGGGAAATCAGCCCCAGCATTTT. Translation gives CASSQDRDPGNQPQHF.

This clone has only one observation. The chain recombines TRBV29-1 with TRBJ1-2, with no clear D. The CDR3 loop spans 12 amino acids. V was trimmed by 1 base and J by 2 bases, leaving 5 bases between them. The germline V gene encodes CDR1 SQVTM and CDR2 ANQGSEA. CDR3: CSVEGRNYGYTF. As DNA, the CDR3 is TGCAGCGTTGAAGGCCGGAACTATGGCTACACCTTC.

The V call is TRBV5-5, the J call TRBJ2-2; a possible D gene is TRBD2 (5 bases). Deletions cut 2 bases from V and 7 bases from J, with 18 bases between. Germline lookup yields CDR1 SGHKS and CDR2 YYEKEE (reference sequence). This CDR3 has 16 residues. The CDR3 DNA reads as TGTGCCAGCAGCTTTAGGGCAGCGGAAGTTAACGGGGAGCTGTTTTTT. Its protein product is CASSFRAAEVNGELFF.